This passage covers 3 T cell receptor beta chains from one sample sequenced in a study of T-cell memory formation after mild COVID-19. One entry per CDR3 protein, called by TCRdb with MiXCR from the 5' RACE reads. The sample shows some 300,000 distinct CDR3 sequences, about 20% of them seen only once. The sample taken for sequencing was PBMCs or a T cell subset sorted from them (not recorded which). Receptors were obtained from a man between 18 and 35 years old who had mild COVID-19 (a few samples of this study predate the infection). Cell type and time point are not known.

The CDR3 coding sequence is TGTGCCAGCAGCCGGACAGGGTTTGTTGATACGCAGTATTTT. This codes for CASSRTGFVDTQYF. V usage is TRBV5-4 and J usage is TRBJ2-3; 8 bases line up with TRBD1. There are 14 residues in the CDR3. With V trimmed by 4 bases and J by 6 bases, 7 bases remained unmatched. Germline V lookup: CDR1 SGHNT, CDR2 YYREEE (reference sequence).

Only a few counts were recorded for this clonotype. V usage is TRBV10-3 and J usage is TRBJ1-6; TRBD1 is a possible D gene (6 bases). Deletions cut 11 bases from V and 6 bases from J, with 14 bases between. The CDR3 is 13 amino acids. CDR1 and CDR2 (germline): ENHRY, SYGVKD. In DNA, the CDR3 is TGTGCCCTCCGGACAGATTTTAATTCACCCCTCCACTTT. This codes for CALRTDFNSPLHF.

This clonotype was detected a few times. CDR3 in amino acids: CASGINWNTEAFF. In DNA form, the CDR3 reads TGTGCCAGCGGAATAAATTGGAACACTGAAGCTTTCTTT. The rearrangement uses TRBV12-3 or TRBV12-4 and TRBJ1-1; no clear D. This CDR3 region has 13 residues. V dropped 8 bases and J dropped 1 base, with 11 bases sitting between them.